Presented here are 32 T cell receptor beta chains from one specimen sequenced in a study of blood T cell repertoires in COVID-19. The repertoire was sequenced with immunoSEQ multiplex PCR; TCRdb's copy has only in-frame clones and lacks some. Of roughly 290,000 clones listed, about 80% are singletons. The material sequenced was peripheral blood. Every receptor here comes from a person between 70 and 80 years old with COVID-19, enrolled during active disease.

The V and J genes are TRBV7-3 and TRBJ2-1; 8 positions match TRBD2. Germline V CDR1 and CDR2: SGHTA, FQGTGA. Trimming took 2 bases from V and 8 from J; bases not matched to a gene: 8. The CDR3 length is 15 residues. CDR3 sequence (DNA): TGTGCCAGCAGCTTAGCGGGAGGAGGAGGCTATGAGCAGTTCTTC. It translates to CASSLAGGGGYEQFF.

This clone appeared a few times. This CDR3 reads CASSERTGLYGYTF. The CDR3 DNA is TGTGCCAGCAGCGAGCGGACAGGACTATATGGCTACACCTTC. The chain employs TRBV7-2 and TRBJ1-2, with TRBD1 matching over 7 bases. J gave up 5 bases and V 5 bases, and 8 bases lay outside the gene matches. The CDR3 totals 14 residues. The germline V gene encodes CDR1 SGHTA and CDR2 FQGNSA.

The chain has TRBV7-9 and TRBJ2-5, with D unresolved. CDR1 SEHNR and CDR2 FQNEAQ come from the germline V gene (reference sequence). V lost 4 bases to trimming and J lost 3 bases, with 15 bases between them. This CDR3 comprises 15 residues. This chain's CDR3 is CASSSRLGFKETQYF. CDR3 DNA sequence: TGTGCCAGCAGCTCACGTCTCGGGTTCAAAGAGACCCAGTACTTC.

The CDR3 region is CASSPGDYHYEQYF. The CDR3 DNA sequence: TGCGCCAGCAGCCCGGGGGACTACCACTACGAGCAGTACTTC. The J gene is TRBJ2-7, the V gene TRBV5-1, with 7 nucleotides matching TRBD2. Looked up from germline, CDR1 is SGHRS and CDR2 is YFSETQ. Losses at the gene ends were 4 bases for V and 3 bases for J; bases not matched to a gene: 7. This CDR3 comprises 14 residues. The complete variable domain, with remaining parts taken from reference TRBV5-1 and TRBJ2-7, reads KAGVTQTPRYLIKTRGQQVTLSCSPISGHRSVSWYQQTPGQGLQFLFEYFSETQRNKGNFPGRFSGRQFSNSRSEMNVSTLELGDSALYLCASSPGDYHYEQYFGPGTRLTVT.

V usage is TRBV7-9 and J usage is TRBJ2-1, with D perhaps matching TRBD2 (5 bases). The CDR3 contains 13 residues. V was clipped by 2 bases and J by 9 bases, with 11 bases between them. CDR1 SEHNR and CDR2 FQNEAQ come from the germline V gene (reference sequence). The CDR3: CASSLSFAGEQFF. DNA of the CDR3: TGTGCCAGCAGCTTATCCTTTGCGGGTGAGCAGTTCTTC.

This chain joins TRBV27 and TRBJ1-2; D may be TRBD1 (6 bases). V dropped 5 bases and J dropped 1 base, with 11 bases sitting between them. CDR1 and CDR2 (germline): MNHEY, SMNVEV (reference sequence). The CDR3 consists of 14 residues. The DNA of the CDR3 is TGTGCCAGCAGTAGCGGGACACGTAACTATGGCTACACCTTC. Translating it yields CASSSGTRNYGYTF.

V and J are TRBV14 and TRBJ2-5, with TRBD1 matching over 8 bases. Germline V lookup: CDR1 SGHDN, CDR2 FVKESK. V lost 3 bases and J lost 5; bases outside the gene matches: 8. The CDR3 is 15 residues long. The CDR3 nucleotides read TGTGCCAGCAGCCAGTACAGGGGGAGCAGGGAGACCCAGTACTTC. Translation gives CASSQYRGSRETQYF.

This rearrangement joins TRBV10-3 to TRBJ2-2; tentatively, D is TRBD2 (5 bases). The V and J ends lost 10 bases and 1 base respectively, with 10 bases between them. Germline loops: CDR1 ENHRY, CDR2 SYGVKD. This CDR3 spans 13 amino acids. This CDR3 is CATSRGNTGELFF. The CDR3 DNA follows: TGTGCCACCTCTCGGGGGAACACCGGGGAGCTGTTTTTT.

This clone occurred a few times. V is TRBV2 and J is TRBJ2-3, with a weak D call TRBD1 (6 bases). This CDR3 has 14 residues. Germline CDR1 SNHLY, CDR2 FYNNEI. The V end was cut by 6 bases, the J end by 5 bases, with 15 bases between. CDR3: CASRRRQAQDTQYF. The CDR3, as DNA: TGTGCCAGCAGGAGAAGACAGGCGCAAGATACGCAGTATTTT.

The CDR3 region has the DNA TGTGCCAGCAGGATGATGGAGGGGGCGCGCACTGAAGCTTTCTTT. Translating gives CASRMMEGARTEAFF. The rearrangement links TRBV6-5 to TRBJ1-1; 7 bases fit TRBD1. Unmatched junction bases numbered 11, after V lost 6 bases and J lost 4 bases. Germline CDR1 reads MNHEY; CDR2 reads SVGAGI. This CDR3 is 15 amino acids long.

The chain is built from TRBV19 and TRBJ2-1, with 12 bases fitting TRBD1. The germline CDR1 and CDR2 sequences are LNHDA and SQIVND (reference sequence). The CDR3 has 15 amino acids. Germline trimming cut 3 bases from V and 8 bases from J; bases unmatched to any gene: 5. For the CDR3, the DNA is TGTGCCAGTAGTATTGGGACAGGGGGCATGGATGAGCAGTTCTTC. Amino acid sequence: CASSIGTGGMDEQFF.

The rearrangement joins TRBV27 to TRBJ2-7; TRBD2 agrees at 9 bases. This CDR3 is built from 15 residues. The germline V gene encodes CDR1 MNHEY and CDR2 SMNVEV (reference sequence). V shed 2 bases, J shed 6 bases, and the junction held 8 bases outside the gene matches. The CDR3 DNA is TGTGCCAGCAGTTTACTGGCGGGAGGGCTTCTCGAGCAGTACTTC. Amino acid sequence: CASSLLAGGLLEQYF.

The chain combines TRBV27 with TRBJ2-7; 10 nucleotides line up with TRBD1. Germline V gene data show CDR1 as MNHEY and CDR2 as SMNVEV (reference sequence). CDR3 length equals 17 residues. V lost 0 bases, J lost 4 bases, and 9 bases stayed unmatched. The CDR3: CASSLSPPTGGWYEQYF. CDR3 nucleotide sequence: TGTGCCAGCAGTTTATCCCCCCCGACAGGGGGCTGGTACGAGCAGTACTTC.

The chain couples TRBV5-4 to TRBJ2-2, with D perhaps matching TRBD2 (7 bases). V gave up 4 bases and J gave up 4 bases, with 17 bases separating them. Germline CDR1 SGHNT, CDR2 YYREEE (reference sequence). The CDR3 has 16 amino acids. The DNA of the CDR3 is TGTGCCAGCAGCCTGGGGGGGCTTGGGCGCACCGGGGAGCTGTTTTTT. Translated: CASSLGGLGRTGELFF.

The chain links TRBV5-1 to TRBJ2-3; TRBD2 agrees at 9 bases. Germline lookup yields CDR1 SGHRS and CDR2 YFSETQ. CDR3 length: 14 amino acids. V shed 4 bases and J 5 bases; nucleotides not matched to a gene: 5. CDR3 DNA sequence: TGCGCCAGCAGCGGATCTAGCGGGATAGATACGCAGTATTTT. This codes for CASSGSSGIDTQYF.

The genes are TRBV3-1 (or the pseudogene TRBV3-2) and TRBJ1-3, with D tentatively TRBD1 (6 bases). Germline loops: CDR1 LGHDT, CDR2 YNNKEL (reference sequence). With 2 bases removed from V and 2 bases from J, the gap between germline ends came to 22 bases. The CDR3 length is 19 residues. The CDR3 reads CASSQFSTGSGGPGNTIYF. CDR3 bases: TGTGCCAGCAGCCAATTCTCTACAGGGTCAGGAGGACCTGGAAACACCATATATTTT.

The chain carries TRBV28 and TRBJ2-3; 12 nucleotides match TRBD1. The CDR3 runs 16 residues. In germline, CDR1 is MDHEN, CDR2 SYDVKM. V shed 6 bases and J 5 bases; nucleotides not matched to a gene: 9. The CDR3 DNA is TGTGCCAGCAGGGGATACGGGACAGGGGGCGTAGATACGCAGTATTTT. Translated: CASRGYGTGGVDTQYF.

The gene calls are TRBV15 and TRBJ2-7; 9 nucleotides agree with TRBD1. From germline, CDR1 is LNHNV and CDR2 YYDKDF (reference sequence). V lost 0 bases and J lost 3; bases outside the gene matches: 9. The CDR3 spans 17 residues. The CDR3 DNA is TGTGCCACCAGCAGAGACTACCGTGGGACAGGGAGCTACGAGCAGTACTTC. This encodes CATSRDYRGTGSYEQYF.

The DNA of the CDR3 is TGTGCCAGCAGTGAGGCGGGAACCTGGGAGCAGTACTTC. Encoded protein: CASSEAGTWEQYF. The chain combines TRBV6-1 with TRBJ2-7; maybe TRBD2 (6 bases). CDR1 is MNHNS, CDR2 SASEGT, per germline. The V and J ends lost 3 bases and 7 bases respectively, with 13 bases between them. The CDR3 is 13 amino acids.

The chain recombines TRBV11-2 with TRBJ1-3; D possibly corresponds to TRBD1 (5 bases). Germline CDR1 and CDR2: SGHAT and FQNNGV. The CDR3 has 14 amino acids. V shed 3 bases and J shed 7 bases, with 13 bases lying between them. For the CDR3, the DNA is TGTGCCAGCAGCTTTGGGGGGATGCGCAACACCATATATTTT. It encodes CASSFGGMRNTIYF. The full variable domain, completed using reference TRBV11-2 and TRBJ1-3, is EAGVAQSPRYKIIEKRQSVAFWCNPISGHATLYWYQQILGQGPKLLIQFQNNGVVDDSQLPKDRFSAERLKGVDSTLKIQPAKLEDSAVYLCASSFGGMRNTIYFGEGSWLTVV.

This chain uses TRBV7-6 with TRBJ2-5; tentative D call: TRBD2 (7 bases). V gave up 1 base and J gave up 5 bases, with 14 bases separating them. Germline V CDR1 and CDR2: SGHVS, FNYEAQ. The CDR3 is made up of 15 amino acids. CDR3 sequence: CASSLEGGPWETQYF. Written as DNA, the CDR3 is TGTGCCAGCAGCTTAGAGGGGGGGCCTTGGGAGACCCAGTACTTC.

The chain links TRBV6-2 or TRBV6-3 to TRBJ1-1, with 7 positions matching TRBD1. V lost 5 bases, J lost 5 bases, and 8 bases stayed unmatched. In germline, CDR1 is MNHEY, CDR2 SVGEGT. The CDR3 runs 14 residues. The CDR3 DNA reads as TGTGCCAGCAGTATGACAGGGTCAAGAACTGAAGCTTTCTTT. This encodes CASSMTGSRTEAFF.

In its sample, this clone was seen once. The V gene is TRBV12-2, the J gene TRBJ2-7; the D segment call TRBD1 is taken from the table without a DNA check. TRBV12-2 is given as a pseudogene. CDR3 size: 13 residues. CDR3 in DNA: TGTGCAAGTCGCTTCTACAGGGTAAACGAGCAGTACTTC. Encoded protein: CASRFYRVNEQYF.

The chain employs TRBV23-1 and TRBJ1-4; D gene uncertain. Being an ORF, TRBV23-1 has a function that is uncertain. V gave up 4 bases and J gave up 0 bases, with 9 bases separating them. CDR3 length: 15 amino acids. CDR3 sequence: CASSRRQATNEKLFF. The CDR3 bases are TGCGCCAGCAGTCGGCGACAAGCAACTAATGAAAAACTGTTTTTT.

CDR3 amino acids: CASSHAASGGWNEQFF. The CDR3 DNA reads as TGCGCCAGCAGCCATGCTGCTAGCGGGGGGTGGAATGAGCAGTTCTTC. The genes are TRBV4-1 and TRBJ2-1; 11 bases fit TRBD2. From germline, CDR1 is MGHRA and CDR2 YSYEKL. The V gene end was trimmed by 3 bases and the J gene end by 7 bases; junction bases not matched to a gene: 8. The CDR3 has 16 amino acids.

The chain is built from TRBV3-1 (or the pseudogene TRBV3-2) and TRBJ2-7; D may be TRBD1 (6 bases). CDR3 size: 11 residues. Trimming left V 4 bases short and J 7 bases short, with 8 bases between. From germline, CDR1 is LGHDT and CDR2 YNNKEL (reference sequence). CDR3 nucleotide sequence: TGTGCCAGCAGCCGGGGGACAGAGCAGTACTTC. This encodes CASSRGTEQYF.

The chain combines TRBV12-5 with TRBJ2-2; unclear D gene. Germline loops: CDR1 LGHNT, CDR2 FRNRAP. The CDR3 length is 13 residues. Trimming took 2 bases from V and 7 from J, leaving 8 bases between them. The CDR3 DNA is TGTGCTAGTGGTTTGAATAGTTACGGGGAGCTGTTTTTT. This sequence encodes CASGLNSYGELFF. Variable domain in full (rest from reference TRBV12-5 and TRBJ2-2): DARVTQTPRHKVTEMGQEVTMRCQPILGHNTVFWYRQTMMQGLELLAYFRNRAPLDDSGMPKDRFSAEMPDATLATLKIQPSEPRDSAVYFCASGLNSYGELFFGEGSRLTVL.

This chain connects TRBV27 to TRBJ1-6; 9 bases line up with TRBD1. V trimming: 2 bases; J trimming: 7 bases; junction bases outside the gene matches: 3. The CDR3 has 15 amino acids. The germline CDR1 and CDR2 sequences are MNHEY and SMNVEV (reference sequence). CDR3 DNA sequence: TGTGCCAGCAGTTTAGGGGGACAGGGAAATTCACCCCTCCACTTT. This translates into CASSLGGQGNSPLHF.

This clone showed up just a few times. V is TRBV7-9 and J is TRBJ2-7; 8 bases match TRBD1. The V gene's germline CDR1 is SEHNR and CDR2 FQNEAQ (reference sequence). Trimming removed 8 bases from V and 5 bases from J; junction bases left unmatched: 5. The CDR3 extends over 12 amino acids. CDR3 sequence: CASGQGTNEQYF. The CDR3 nucleotides are TGTGCCAGCGGACAGGGTACCAACGAGCAGTACTTC.

This chain links TRBV3-1 (or the pseudogene TRBV3-2) with TRBJ2-7, with 14 bases matching TRBD2. The CDR3 extends over 18 amino acids. Trimming at V came to 0 bases and at J to 3 bases, leaving 7 bases not matched to a gene. The germline V gene has CDR1 LGHDT and CDR2 YNNKEL (reference sequence). This chain's CDR3 is CASSQEVGGLAGGYEQYF. Here the CDR3 DNA reads TGTGCCAGCAGCCAAGAGGTCGGTGGACTAGCGGGAGGCTACGAGCAGTACTTC.

This clone came up once. The chain couples TRBV9 to TRBJ1-4; a possible D gene is TRBD1 (6 bases). The CDR3 has 15 amino acids. V gave up 3 bases and J gave up 4 bases, with 13 bases separating them. CDR1 SGDLS and CDR2 YYNGEE come from the germline V gene. CDR3 DNA sequence: TGTGCCAGCAGCGACGCGACAGGATATAATGAAAAACTGTTTTTT. As protein: CASSDATGYNEKLFF.

This clone was recorded once. One end of the junction does not line up with germline, which may come from a read error. This chain uses TRBV6-2 or TRBV6-3 with TRBJ2-5; possibly TRBD2 for D (7 bases). The CDR3 is 18 amino acids. The V gene's germline CDR1 is MNHEY and CDR2 SVGEGT. CDR3 coding DNA: TGTGCCAGCAGTTACTCGCCAGCTTTAAGGGGGGGCTTCCTGACCCAGCACTTC. It is translated as CASSYSPALRGGFLTQHF.